This T cell receptor (beta chain) originates from a study of OX40 agonist ivuxolimab in advanced cancers. Study-wide context: Of mixed ages from about 23 to 85 and averaging approximately 60 years, the group was 65% to 85% male.

A remark on this clone: Its target is not known.

Germline assignment: CDR1 KGHSH and CDR2 LQKENI. There are 13 residues in the CDR3. The V end was cut by 5 bases, the J end by 0 bases, with 6 bases between. Whole-study findings and limits: The study did not work out the antigen specificity of the expanded peripheral T cells. Blood T cells, both CD4+ and CD8+, expanded clonally by week 6 at 0.1 to 3.0 mg/kg.

Repertoires were generated with immunoSEQ multiplex PCR, while TCRdb's copy carries only in-frame clones and drops some. The sample lists 98,000 or so clones; 80% to 90% were seen once. Researchers took blood at baseline, on cycle 4 day 1, and on cycle 7 day 1. The specimen comprised CD4+ or CD8+ T cells sorted from blood, sampled in a trial of the OX40 agonist ivuxolimab. This rearrangement joins TRBV18 to TRBJ2-3, with D uncertain. This TCR was sampled from an adult with an advanced solid tumor such as melanoma, head and neck, liver or kidney cancer. The chain's CDR3 is CASSKTSTDTQYF. Written as DNA, the CDR3 is TGTGCCAGCTCAAAAACTAGCACAGATACGCAGTATTTT.